This T cell receptor beta chain comes out of a study of cytomegalovirus exposure and HLA in healthy donors. Whole-study results and caveats: Researchers reportedly found TCR beta sequences accurately predicted most subjects' HLA-A and HLA-B alleles.

The germline V gene has CDR1 SEHNR and CDR2 FQNEAQ (reference sequence). The junction had 8 bases not matched to a gene; V was cut back by 6 bases and J by 3 bases. The CDR3 has 16 amino acids. The PCR employed 60 Vbeta primers together with 13 Jbeta primers. Only in-frame clones appear in the TCRdb table, and some are missing; sequencing was by immunoSEQ multiplex PCR. The profile shows over 130,000 clones, approximately 80% of them singletons. This clone has more than one count but fewer than ten. The antigen is not known. The chain is built from TRBV7-9 and TRBJ2-7, with TRBD2 matching over 13 bases. This sequence originates from a woman aged 40 to 50 in good health and CMV-seropositive. Sequenced sample: PBMCs. The CDR3 sequence is CASSSYRTSGGYEQYF. CDR3 DNA: TGTGCCAGCAGTTCCTATCGGACTAGCGGGGGCTACGAGCAGTACTTC.